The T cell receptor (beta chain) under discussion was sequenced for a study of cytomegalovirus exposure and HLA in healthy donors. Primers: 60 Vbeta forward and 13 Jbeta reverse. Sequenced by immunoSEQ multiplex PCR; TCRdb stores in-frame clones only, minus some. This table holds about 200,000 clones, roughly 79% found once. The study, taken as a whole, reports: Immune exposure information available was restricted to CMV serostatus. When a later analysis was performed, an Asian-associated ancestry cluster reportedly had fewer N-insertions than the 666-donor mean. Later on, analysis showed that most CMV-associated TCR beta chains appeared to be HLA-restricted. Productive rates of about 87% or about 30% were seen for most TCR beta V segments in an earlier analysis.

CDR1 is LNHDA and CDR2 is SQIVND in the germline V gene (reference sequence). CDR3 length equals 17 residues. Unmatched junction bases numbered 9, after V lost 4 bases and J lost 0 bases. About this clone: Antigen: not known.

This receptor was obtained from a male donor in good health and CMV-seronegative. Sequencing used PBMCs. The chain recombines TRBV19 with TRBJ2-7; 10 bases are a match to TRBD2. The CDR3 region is CASSTLAGDVSSYEQYF. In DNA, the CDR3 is TGTGCCAGTAGTACCCTAGCGGGGGACGTAAGCTCCTACGAGCAGTACTTC.